These 29 T cell receptor beta chains were all obtained from the same sample, sequenced in a study of T cells in Graves' hyperthyroidism and ophthalmopathy. Authors of the study amplified TCR beta CDR3 regions from RNA transcripts. An initial round of RT-PCR targeting the TCR CDR3 relied on the HTBI primer set. In TCRdb, the multiplex PCR reads were re-called with MiXCR into one record per CDR3 protein. Of some 720,000 distinct CDR3 sequences listed, roughly 15% are singletons. Sequenced material: blood. These receptors were collected from a man younger than 35 with Graves' hyperthyroidism.

In this sample, this clonotype turned up many times. The chain has TRBV6-5 and TRBJ2-7; no definite D call. Germline loops: CDR1 MNHEY, CDR2 SVGAGI. V was clipped by 0 bases and J by 7 bases, with 10 bases between them. CDR3 length: 13 residues. The CDR3 nucleotides read TGTGCCAGCAGTTACTCGCAACGTACTGAGCAGTACTTC. Protein product: CASSYSQRTEQYF.

This chain links TRBV20-1 with TRBJ2-2; no clear D gene. The CDR3 extends over 15 amino acids. Germline-derived CDR1 and CDR2 are DFQATT and SNEGSKA (reference sequence). The V and J ends lost 1 base and 3 bases respectively, with 12 bases between them. The CDR3 spells CSARGKRDYTGELFF. DNA of the CDR3: TGCAGTGCTAGAGGGAAAAGGGATTACACCGGGGAGCTGTTTTTT.

The chain joins TRBV30 to TRBJ1-6; possibly TRBD1 for D (5 bases). This CDR3 spans 15 amino acids. Germline V gene data show CDR1 as GTSNPN and CDR2 as SVGIG (reference sequence). V was pared by 3 bases and J by 10 bases, with 19 bases between. CDR3 amino acids: CAWSTGTPGRSPLHF. The CDR3 nucleotides read TGTGCCTGGAGCACCGGGACGCCCGGGAGATCACCCCTCCACTTT.

This clonotype occurred many times. The rearrangement joins TRBV29-1 to TRBJ2-5, with 11 bases that match TRBD2. The germline V gene has CDR1 SQVTM and CDR2 ANQGSEA. V lost 7 bases, J lost 3 bases, and 10 bases stayed unmatched. The CDR3 has 15 amino acids. The CDR3 sequence: CSAARPGLAEETQYF. The CDR3 coding sequence is TGCAGCGCGGCCCGACCGGGACTAGCGGAAGAGACCCAGTACTTC.

This clonotype turned up a few times. The CDR3 here is CASSQDFGSNTGELFF. The CDR3 coding sequence is TGCGCCAGCAGCCAAGACTTCGGGTCGAACACCGGGGAGCTGTTTTTT. V gene TRBV4-1 combines with J gene TRBJ2-2; D is uncertain. Per germline, CDR1 MGHRA and CDR2 YSYEKL. The V end was cut by 0 bases, the J end by 0 bases, with 8 bases between. This CDR3 is 16 amino acids long.

This clonotype has more than one count but fewer than ten. The chain recombines TRBV2 with TRBJ2-1; the D is unclear. In germline, CDR1 is SNHLY, CDR2 FYNNEI. Trimming shortened V by 3 bases and J by 10 bases, and 13 bases separated the two germline ends. The CDR3 is 13 amino acids. CDR3 bases: TGTGCCAGCAGTGACTCCGAACAGTGGGAGCAGTTCTTC. This encodes CASSDSEQWEQFF.

This clonotype was counted only a few times. As DNA, the CDR3 is TGCAGCGTTGTAAGGGGCCCTAGCACAGATACGCAGTATTTT. Protein product: CSVVRGPSTDTQYF. V and J are TRBV29-1 and TRBJ2-3, with D possibly being TRBD1 (5 bases). This CDR3 spans 14 amino acids. V lost 4 bases, J lost 0 bases, and 11 bases lay in between. Germline assignment: CDR1 SQVTM and CDR2 ANQGSEA.

This clonotype appeared many times. The rearrangement uses TRBV11-3 and TRBJ1-1, with D maybe TRBD1 (5 bases). V shed 7 bases and J shed 2 bases, with 11 bases lying between them. This CDR3 is built from 13 residues. Looked up from germline, CDR1 is SGHNT and CDR2 is YENEEA. CDR3 in amino acids: CASTLRGNTEAFF. Here the CDR3 DNA reads TGTGCCAGCACCCTTAGGGGTAACACTGAAGCTTTCTTT.

CDR3 sequence reads: CASSKTGFNEKLFF. In DNA, the CDR3 is TGTGCCAGTAGCAAGACAGGGTTCAATGAAAAACTGTTTTTT. The chain couples TRBV19 to TRBJ1-4; 7 bases fit TRBD1. CDR3 length: 14 residues. With 6 bases clipped from V and 5 bases from J, the junction kept 6 bases outside the gene matches. Germline V gene sequence: CDR1 LNHDA, CDR2 SQIVND (reference sequence). The full variable domain, with the rest looked up from reference TRBV19 and TRBJ1-4, is DGGITQSPKYLFRKEGQNVTLSCEQNLNHDAMYWYRQDPGQGLRLIYYSQIVNDFQKGDIAEGYSVSREKKESFPLTVTSAQKNPTAFYLCASSKTGFNEKLFFGSGTQLSVL.

This clonotype was counted between two and nine times. The chain has TRBV4-1 and TRBJ2-7, with TRBD2 as a possible D gene (5 bases). Germline values: CDR1 MGHRA, CDR2 YSYEKL. This CDR3 comprises 16 residues. V was pared by 0 bases and J by 7 bases, with 19 bases between. The CDR3 sequence: CASSQEYGYIEGEQYF. CDR3 DNA: TGCGCCAGCAGCCAAGAGTATGGCTATATCGAGGGAGAGCAGTACTTC.

As to this clonotype: Relative to the germline gene, one junction end is altered; a read error may explain this. V gene TRBV2 combines with J gene TRBJ1-1; D possibly corresponds to TRBD1 (5 bases). The CDR3 covers 13 residues. Germline CDR1 and CDR2: SNHLY and FYNNEI. CDR3 in amino acids: CTSAETGNTEAFF. DNA for the CDR3: TGTACCAGCGCGGAAACAGGGAACACTGAAGCTTTCTTT.

This clonotype was counted only a few times. The chain links TRBV5-4 to TRBJ2-7; 10 bases align to TRBD2. Germline CDR1 SGHNT, CDR2 YYREEE (reference sequence). This CDR3 spans 17 amino acids. Losses at the gene ends were 1 base for V and 4 bases for J; bases not matched to a gene: 11. The CDR3 reads CASSLRTSGKGGYEQYF. DNA of the CDR3: TGTGCCAGCAGCTTGAGGACTAGCGGTAAGGGTGGTTACGAGCAGTACTTC.

This clonotype was counted a few times. At one of its ends the junction is not consistent with the germline gene, which may arise from a read error. The chain joins TRBV28 to TRBJ2-1; D unresolved. Per germline, CDR1 MDHEN and CDR2 SYDVKM. This CDR3 comprises 16 residues. CDR3 sequence reads: CASSLWTASSYNEQLF. The CDR3 DNA reads TGTGCCAGCAGTTTATGGACTGCAAGCTCCTACAATGAGCAGCTCTTC.

This clonotype was picked up a small number of times. This chain connects TRBV7-9 to TRBJ2-2, with 10 positions matching TRBD2. V trimming: 2 bases; J trimming: 6 bases; junction bases outside the gene matches: 3. Per the germline V gene, CDR1 is SEHNR and CDR2 is FQNEAQ (reference sequence). The CDR3 is 15 amino acids. The chain's CDR3 is CASSLTSGIPGELFF. DNA of the CDR3: TGTGCCAGCAGCTTAACTAGCGGGATCCCCGGGGAGCTGTTTTTT.

This clonotype occurred many times. The chain has TRBV20-1 and TRBJ2-7; 12 bases agree with TRBD1. Per germline, CDR1 DFQATT and CDR2 SNEGSKA (reference sequence). This CDR3 has 16 amino acids. Trimming removed 6 bases from V and 1 base from J; junction bases left unmatched: 10. CDR3 region: CSAGRDRGRGSYEQYF. In nucleotides, the CDR3 is TGCAGTGCGGGCCGGGACAGGGGGCGGGGGTCCTACGAGCAGTACTTC.

This clonotype was counted a few times. The rearrangement uses TRBV20-1 and TRBJ1-4; the D is unclear. V gave up 3 bases and J gave up 7 bases, with 6 bases separating them. Germline-derived CDR1 and CDR2 are DFQATT and SNEGSKA (reference sequence). The CDR3 extends over 11 amino acids. The CDR3, as DNA: TGCAGTGCTAGCCGGGCTGAAAAACTGTTTTTT. It encodes CSASRAEKLFF.

This clonotype was detected many times. This rearrangement joins TRBV6-5 to TRBJ2-1; D is ambiguous. The CDR3 sequence is 15 residues long. Germline V gene lookup returns CDR1 MNHEY and CDR2 SVGAGI. Trimming shortened V by 5 bases and J by 2 bases, and 13 bases separated the two germline ends. Here the CDR3 DNA reads TGTGCCAGCAGTCCAACCCGACGGACCTACAATGAGCAGTTCTTC. This encodes CASSPTRRTYNEQFF.

This clonotype was observed a few times. The chain has TRBV6-2 or TRBV6-3 and TRBJ2-7; 8 bases map to TRBD1. Germline V gene lookup returns CDR1 MNHEY and CDR2 SVGEGT. The CDR3 spans 14 residues. J lost 6 bases, V lost 4 bases, and 8 bases had no gene match. The CDR3 is CASSWGQGAGEQYF. The CDR3 DNA follows: TGTGCCAGCAGTTGGGGGCAGGGGGCCGGCGAGCAGTACTTC.

This clonotype was picked up many times. This rearrangement joins TRBV3-1 to TRBJ2-5; no clear D gene. Per germline, CDR1 LGHDT and CDR2 YNNKEL (reference sequence). V lost 2 bases to trimming and J lost 4 bases, with 5 bases between them. This CDR3 is built from 12 residues. The CDR3 DNA reads as TGTGCCAGCAGCCAACGACCAGAGACCCAGTACTTC. Residues: CASSQRPETQYF.

This chain connects TRBV5-6 to TRBJ2-3; possibly TRBD2 for D (5 bases). CDR1 is SGHDT, CDR2 YYEEEE, per germline. Trimming shortened V by 2 bases and J by 0 bases, and 10 bases separated the two germline ends. There are 15 residues in the CDR3. The CDR3 here is CASSFITRSTDTQYF. The CDR3 DNA reads TGTGCCAGCAGCTTCATCACTAGGAGCACAGATACGCAGTATTTT.

The V and J genes are TRBV30 and TRBJ2-7; a weak D match, TRBD1 (5 bases). This CDR3 contains 14 residues. Germline V gene lookup returns CDR1 GTSNPN and CDR2 SVGIG (reference sequence). V gave up 5 bases and J gave up 2 bases, with 16 bases separating them. The CDR3 nucleotides are TGTGCCTGGGGGTCTCTTGCAGGGACCTACGAGCAGTACTTC. It translates to CAWGSLAGTYEQYF.

This clonotype came up a few times. The V and J genes are TRBV20-1 and TRBJ2-7, with no clear D. V was shortened by 6 bases and J by 3 bases, with 12 bases between the two germline ends. The CDR3 length is 12 residues. The V gene's germline CDR1 is DFQATT and CDR2 SNEGSKA (reference sequence). The CDR3 DNA sequence: TGCAGTGCCCCTCGAGGTGACTACGAGCAGTACTTC. Protein sequence: CSAPRGDYEQYF.

This clonotype was detected only a few times. The J gene is TRBJ2-5, the V gene TRBV20-1; 7 nucleotides match TRBD1. There are 13 residues in the CDR3. Germline CDR1 and CDR2: DFQATT and SNEGSKA (reference sequence). With 6 bases clipped from V and 4 bases from J, the junction kept 8 bases outside the gene matches. The CDR3 sequence: CSATGASRETQYF. CDR3 bases: TGCAGTGCCACAGGGGCTAGCAGAGAGACCCAGTACTTC.

V gene TRBV10-3 combines with J gene TRBJ2-2, with D possibly matching TRBD2 (6 bases). Germline loops: CDR1 ENHRY, CDR2 SYGVKD. V was trimmed by 9 bases and J by 1 base, leaving 15 bases between them. This CDR3 is built from 15 residues. CDR3 DNA: TGTGCCATTCAAGCCTCGGGACTGAACACCGGGGAGCTGTTTTTT. It yields the protein CAIQASGLNTGELFF.

The V and J genes are TRBV28 and TRBJ1-5, with D unresolved. The length of the CDR3 is 15 residues. Trimming removed 9 bases at V and 2 bases at J, with 17 bases between. Germline CDR1 and CDR2: MDHEN and SYDVKM. The CDR3 nucleotides are TGTGCCAGTAGCCCGGTCACTCCGGGCAATCAGCCCCAGCATTTT. This gives the protein CASSPVTPGNQPQHF.

This chain connects TRBV18 to TRBJ2-1; 10 positions agree with TRBD1. The CDR3 runs to 15 residues. The trim removed 4 bases at V and 9 bases at J, leaving 9 bases unmatched. The germline V gene has CDR1 KGHSH and CDR2 LQKENI. CDR3 bases: TGTGCCAGCTCACGTTCGGGACAGGGGATTGGTGAGCAGTTCTTC. It is translated as CASSRSGQGIGEQFF. Using reference TRBV18 and TRBJ2-1 for the parts outside the CDR3, the full variable domain is NAGVMQNPRHLVRRRGQEARLRCSPMKGHSHVYWYRQLPEEGLKFMVYLQKENIIDESGMPKERFSAEFPKEGPSILRIQQVVRGDSAAYFCASSRSGQGIGEQFFGPGTRLTVL.

The CDR3 nucleotides read TGCAGTGCTAGGCCCCCAACTACTAGCGGGGTCTACAATGAGCAGTTCTTC. Translated: CSARPPTTSGVYNEQFF. The V call is TRBV20-1, the J call TRBJ2-1, with TRBD2 matching over 10 bases. J lost 3 bases, V lost 3 bases, and 11 bases had no gene match. The CDR3 runs to 17 residues. CDR1 and CDR2 from the germline V gene are DFQATT and SNEGSKA (reference sequence).

This clonotype was seen ten or more times. The CDR3, as DNA: TGTGCCAGCAGTTCTCACAGGGGAGGCTACACCTTC. Its translation is CASSSHRGGYTF. This sequence joins TRBV28 and TRBJ1-2, with 7 nucleotides matching TRBD1. Per the germline V gene, CDR1 is MDHEN and CDR2 is SYDVKM. The CDR3 length is 12 residues. Trimming took 4 bases from V and 8 from J; bases not matched to a gene: 4.

In regard to this clonotype: Being one base from a much bigger clone, this may be a read error. The V and J genes are TRBV5-4 and TRBJ2-3, with 10 bases fitting TRBD2. The CDR3 consists of 16 residues. Germline CDR1 and CDR2: SGHNT and YYREEE (reference sequence). V was pared by 4 bases and J by 4 bases, with 9 bases of the junction left unmatched. The CDR3 bases are TGTGCCAGCAGCGGGGTAGCGGGAGGTGGCGCAGATACGCAGTATTTT. It encodes CASSGVAGGGADTQYF. The full variable domain, rest sourced from reference TRBV5-4 and TRBJ2-3, is ETGVTQSPTHLIKTRGQQVTLRCSSQSGHNTVSWYQQALGQGPQFIFQYYREEENGRGNFPPRFSGLQFPNYSSELNVNALELDDSALYLCASSGVAGGGADTQYFGPGTRLTVL.